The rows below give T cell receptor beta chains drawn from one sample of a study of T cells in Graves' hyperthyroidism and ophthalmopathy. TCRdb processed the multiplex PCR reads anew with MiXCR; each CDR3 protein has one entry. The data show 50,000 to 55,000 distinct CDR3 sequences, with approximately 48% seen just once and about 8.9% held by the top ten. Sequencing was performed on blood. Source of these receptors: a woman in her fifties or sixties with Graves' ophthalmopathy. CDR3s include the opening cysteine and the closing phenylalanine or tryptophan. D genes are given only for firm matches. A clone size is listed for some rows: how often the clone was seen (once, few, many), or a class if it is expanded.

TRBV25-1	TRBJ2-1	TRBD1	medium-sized	CASSESGTGGLNEQFF	TGTGCCAGCAGTGAATCCGGGACAGGGGGCCTCAATGAGCAGTTCTTC
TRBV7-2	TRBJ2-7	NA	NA	CASSFLYEQYF	TGTGCCAGCAGCTTTTTATACGAGCAGTACTTC
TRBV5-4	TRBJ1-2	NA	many	CASSWEGEDYGYTF	TGTGCCAGCAGTTGGGAAGGAGAGGACTATGGCTACACCTTC
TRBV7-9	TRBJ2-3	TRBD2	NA	CASSLGLAGGRTDTQYF	TGTGCCAGCAGTTTGGGACTAGCGGGAGGGAGAACAGATACGCAGTATTTT
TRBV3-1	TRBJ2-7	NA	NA	CASSLTAYEQYF	TGTGCCAGCAGCCTTACTGCCTACGAGCAGTACTTC
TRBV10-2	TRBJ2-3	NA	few	CASSDRTTTSTDTQYF	TGCGCCAGCAGTGATAGGACTACCACTAGCACAGATACGCAGTATTTT
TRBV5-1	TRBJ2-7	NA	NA	CASRRGEGREQYF	TGCGCCAGCAGGAGGGGCGAGGGGCGCGAGCAGTACTTC
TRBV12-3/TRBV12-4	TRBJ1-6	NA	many	CASSPGAGRSPLHF	TGTGCCAGCAGCCCCGGGGCGGGGAGATCACCCCTCCACTTT
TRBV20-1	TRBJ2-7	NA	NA	CSAPGGRSSCKEQYF	TGCAGTGCGCCGGGCGGGCGGAGCTCCTGCAAGGAGCAGTACTTC
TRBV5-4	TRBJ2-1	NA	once	CATSLPAEPYNEQFF	TGTGCCACCAGCTTGCCTGCAGAGCCCTACAATGAGCAGTTCTTC
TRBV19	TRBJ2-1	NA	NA	CASSSNRGGNEQFF	TGTGCCAGTAGTAGTAACAGGGGAGGCAATGAGCAGTTCTTC
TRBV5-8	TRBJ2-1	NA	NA	CASSLRRGNEQFF	TGTGCCAGCAGCTTGCGGCGAGGCAATGAGCAGTTCTTC
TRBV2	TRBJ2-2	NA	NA	CASRGGVPGELFF	TGTGCCAGCAGGGGAGGCGTTCCCGGGGAGCTGTTTTTT
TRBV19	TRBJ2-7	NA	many	CASRSSRSPYEQYF	TGTGCCAGTAGGAGTAGCAGAAGCCCCTACGAGCAGTACTTC
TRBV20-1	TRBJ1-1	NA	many	CSARDPTGAGRSNTEAFF	TGCAGTGCTAGAGATCCAACTGGGGCAGGGAGGTCGAACACTGAAGCTTTCTTT
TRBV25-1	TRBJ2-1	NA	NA	CASSGRGNEQFF	TGTGCCAGCAGTGGGAGGGGCAATGAGCAGTTCTTC
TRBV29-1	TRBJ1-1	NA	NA	CSVEVEAFF	TGCAGCGTTGAAGTTGAAGCTTTCTTT
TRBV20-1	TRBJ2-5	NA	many	CSAAVGETQYF	TGCAGTGCTGCCGTAGGGGAGACCCAGTACTTC
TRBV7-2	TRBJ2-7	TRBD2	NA	CASSARGLAGGIYEQYF	TGTGCCAGCAGCGCAAGGGGACTAGCGGGAGGAATCTACGAGCAGTACTTC
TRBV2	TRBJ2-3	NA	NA	CASTSEASYNEQYF	TGTGCCAGCACCAGCGAAGCATCCTACAATGAGCAGTATTTT
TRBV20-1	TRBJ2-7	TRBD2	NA	CSARGVLKGLAGGWGSYEQYF	TGCAGTGCCCGAGGGGTCCTAAAGGGGCTAGCGGGAGGTTGGGGCTCCTACGAGCAGTACTTC
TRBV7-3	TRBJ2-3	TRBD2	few	CASSSRGLAGGTDTQYF	TGTGCCAGCAGCTCCCGTGGACTAGCGGGGGGAACAGATACGCAGTATTTT
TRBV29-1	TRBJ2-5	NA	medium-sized	CSVVGSGETQYF	TGCAGCGTTGTCGGGTCGGGAGAGACCCAGTACTTC
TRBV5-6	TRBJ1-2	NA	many	CASSFPGGNGYTF	TGTGCCAGCAGCTTCCCCGGGGGGAACGGCTACACCTTC
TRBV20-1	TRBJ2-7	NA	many	CSAIYGRGVYEQYF	TGCAGTGCCATTTATGGCAGGGGGGTCTACGAGCAGTACTTC
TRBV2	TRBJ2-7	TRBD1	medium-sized	CASSKRDSLAYEQYF	TGTGCCAGCAGTAAACGGGACAGTCTAGCCTACGAGCAGTACTTC
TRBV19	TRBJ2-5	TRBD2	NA	CATKAASGSQETQYF	TGTGCCACCAAAGCAGCTAGCGGGAGCCAAGAGACCCAGTACTTC